The clone carrying this TCR beta chain was seen just once. Its antigen is currently unknown. The V and J ends lost 5 bases and 0 bases respectively, with 12 bases between them. The germline V gene has CDR1 SGHRS and CDR2 YFSETQ. This CDR3 is 15 amino acids long. This sample was taken from a study of radiation and T cells in renal cell carcinoma. Overall study findings and caveats: In blood, top tumor clones expanded by 2 weeks, shrinking by 4. Baseline intratumoral clonotype presence is unknown without pretreatment biopsies.

Noted time point: baseline pretreatment blood. Described treatment: 15 Gy SBRT to primary tumor, nephrectomy 4 weeks later. Profiled with immunoSEQ multiplex PCR; TCRdb holds only in-frame clones, not every one. Of roughly 120,000 clones in the sample, 82% are singletons; the top ten hold 3%. The chain has TRBV5-1 and TRBJ1-3; D ambiguous. The sample consisted of blood, taken from a patient whose treatment included radiotherapy and nephrectomy. This clonotype was obtained from a woman aged 60-70 years with renal cell carcinoma. Here the CDR3 reads CASRAATRSGNTIYF. The CDR3 DNA reads TGCGCCAGCAGGGCCGCAACCCGCTCTGGAAACACCATATATTTT. The whole variable domain, filled in from reference TRBV5-1 and TRBJ1-3, reads KAGVTQTPRYLIKTRGQQVTLSCSPISGHRSVSWYQQTPGQGLQFLFEYFSETQRNKGNFPGRFSGRQFSNSRSEMNVSTLELGDSALYLCASRAATRSGNTIYFGEGSWLTVV.